There are many counts of the clone carrying this T cell receptor beta chain. Its antigen remains unidentified. The data were obtained in a study of identical twins. Study findings and constraints: Within cord blood, abundant beta clonotypes carried fewer insertions, but memory repertoires showed no such trend. Invariant populations such as MAIT and iNKT cells could partly muddle zero-insertion analyses.

cDNA molecules carried unique molecular identifiers, and template switching added a universal primer site. TCRdb called the 5' RACE reads again in MiXCR, with one record for every CDR3 protein. This table has 690,000 or so distinct CDR3 sequences, 8% to 9% appearing once. V gave up 3 bases and J gave up 4 bases, with 10 bases separating them. The CDR3 contains 13 residues. This sample was also put to use in a study of yellow fever vaccine responses in identical twins.

The TCR originated in a woman aged 18 to 35 in good health. The rearrangement uses TRBV12-3 or TRBV12-4 and TRBJ2-7; D might be TRBD2 (5 bases). Material: PBMCs. The CDR3 loop reads CASSFAGQYEQYF. The CDR3, as DNA: TGTGCCAGCAGTTTTGCGGGTCAGTACGAGCAGTACTTC.